These T cell receptor beta chains were read from a single sample in a study of blood T cell repertoires in COVID-19. TCRdb's copy holds only in-frame clones and misses some; the assay was immunoSEQ multiplex PCR. The sample lists roughly 160,000 clones, 84% occurring once. What was sequenced was PBMCs or T cells enriched from blood (not recorded which). The receptor source for this set is a man in his fifties or sixties who had recovered from COVID-19. CDR3s include the opening cysteine and the closing phenylalanine or tryptophan. A D gene is named only where the DNA matches it firmly. Some rows have no size entry. The others give once, few or many, or a class for an expanded clone.

J,D,V,size,CDR3,DNA
TRBJ2-1,.,TRBV29-1,once,CSVYENNEQFF,TGCAGCGTCTACGAAAACAATGAGCAGTTCTTC
TRBJ1-2,.,TRBV6-5,.,CASSPSDRNYGYTF,TGTGCCAGCAGTCCGAGCGACAGGAACTATGGCTACACCTTC
TRBJ2-3,TRBD2,TRBV11-2,.,CASSAGTSRSTDTQYF,TGTGCCAGCAGCGCTGGGACTAGCCGCAGCACAGATACGCAGTATTTT
TRBJ1-2,.,TRBV29-1,.,CSVSETENGYTF,TGCAGCGTTAGTGAGACAGAAAATGGCTACACCTTC
TRBJ1-1,.,TRBV4-2,.,CASSQAGQNTEAFF,TGTGCCAGCAGCCAGGCTGGACAGAACACTGAAGCTTTCTTT
TRBJ2-7,TRBD1,TRBV7-9,.,CASSLVKTGSGEQYF,TGTGCCAGCAGCTTAGTAAAGACAGGGTCTGGGGAGCAGTACTTC
TRBJ2-3,TRBD1,TRBV7-3,.,CASSPTRQGTDTQYF,TGTGCCAGCAGCCCGACCCGACAGGGGACAGATACGCAGTATTTT
TRBJ1-3,.,TRBV7-3,.,CASSPGAGTGNTIYF,TGTGCCAGCAGCCCCGGAGCCGGCACTGGAAACACCATATATTTT
TRBJ2-7,TRBD2,TRBV2,.,CASSDSGGTSWYEQYF,TGTGCCAGCAGTGACAGCGGGGGAACGTCGTGGTACGAGCAGTACTTC
TRBJ1-1,TRBD1,TRBV19,.,CASRQGAYTEAFF,TGTGCCAGTCGTCAGGGGGCCTACACTGAAGCTTTCTTT
TRBJ2-7,.,TRBV11-2,.,CASSLAPDTYEQYF,TGTGCCAGCAGCTTAGCCCCCGACACCTACGAGCAGTACTTC
TRBJ1-5,TRBD1,TRBV27,.,CAISPQGVSQPQHF,TGTGCCATCTCCCCTCAGGGGGTATCTCAGCCCCAGCATTTT
TRBJ1-2,TRBD1,TRBV5-1,.,CASSWGDRSLNYGYTF,TGCGCCAGCAGCTGGGGGGACAGATCACTTAACTATGGCTACACCTTC